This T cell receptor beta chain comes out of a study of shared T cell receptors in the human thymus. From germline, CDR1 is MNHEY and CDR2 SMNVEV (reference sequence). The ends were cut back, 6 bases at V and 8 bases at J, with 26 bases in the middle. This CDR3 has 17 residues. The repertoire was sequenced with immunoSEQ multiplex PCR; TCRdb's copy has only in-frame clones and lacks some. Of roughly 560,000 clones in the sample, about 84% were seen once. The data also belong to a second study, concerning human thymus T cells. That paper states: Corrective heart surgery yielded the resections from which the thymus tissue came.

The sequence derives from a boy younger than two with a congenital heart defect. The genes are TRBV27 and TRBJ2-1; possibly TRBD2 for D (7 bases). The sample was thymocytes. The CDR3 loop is CASRGGASRGPTDEQFF. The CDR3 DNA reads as TGTGCCAGCAGGGGGGGGGCTAGTCGGGGTCCTACGGATGAGCAGTTCTTC.